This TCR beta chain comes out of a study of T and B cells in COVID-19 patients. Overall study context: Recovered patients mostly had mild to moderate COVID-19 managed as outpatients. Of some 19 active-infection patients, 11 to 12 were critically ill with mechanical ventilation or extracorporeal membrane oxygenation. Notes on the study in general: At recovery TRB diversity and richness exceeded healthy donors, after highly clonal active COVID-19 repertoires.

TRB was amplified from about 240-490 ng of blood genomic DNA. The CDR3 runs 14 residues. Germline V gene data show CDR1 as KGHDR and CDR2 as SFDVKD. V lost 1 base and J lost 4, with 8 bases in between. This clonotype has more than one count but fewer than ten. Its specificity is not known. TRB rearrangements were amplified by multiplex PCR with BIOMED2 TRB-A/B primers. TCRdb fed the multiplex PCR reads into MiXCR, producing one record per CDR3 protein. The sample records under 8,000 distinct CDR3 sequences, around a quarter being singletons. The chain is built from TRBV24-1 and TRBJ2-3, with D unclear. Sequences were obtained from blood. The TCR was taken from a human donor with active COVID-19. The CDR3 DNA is TGTGCCACCAGTGATTTTTTGGGCCCAGATACGCAGTATTTT. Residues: CATSDFLGPDTQYF.